These T cell receptor beta chains were read from a single sample in a study of T cell responses to AZD1222 COVID-19 vaccine. Produced via immunoSEQ multiplex PCR; TCRdb's table is partial and in-frame only. Of some 190,000 clones detected, roughly 92% appear once; the ten largest clones hold approximately 1.3%. The sample consisted of peripheral blood, taken on day 0 of AZD1222 vaccination. All receptors come from an adult in good health. The CDR3 runs from the conserved cysteine through the conserved F or W. D genes are given only for firm matches. The size entry is marked missing in some rows and otherwise reads once, few, many or a size class.

NA	NA	TRBV29-1	TRBJ1-5	TGCAGCGACATCAGGGAATTTGGACAGCCCCAGCATTTT	CSDIREFGQPQHF
NA	NA	TRBV6-5	TRBJ1-3	TGTGCCAGCAGTTACAGGATGGGCAACTCTGGAAACACCATATATTTT	CASSYRMGNSGNTIYF
TRBD2	NA	TRBV2	TRBJ2-5	TGTGCCAGCAGTGGGGGAGGGGAGACCCAGTACTTC	CASSGGGETQYF
NA	NA	TRBV28	TRBJ1-2	TGTGCCAGCTCCAGGGTAAATCGCTATGGCTACACCTTC	CASSRVNRYGYTF
NA	NA	TRBV6-1	TRBJ1-6	TGTGCCAGCAGTGAAAAGCGGGGGGCTGGTTCACCCCTCCACTTT	CASSEKRGAGSPLHF
TRBD2	NA	TRBV19	TRBJ2-1	TGTGCCAGTAGTCTACTAGCGGGGAGCTCCTACAATGAGCAGTTCTTC	CASSLLAGSSYNEQFF
NA	NA	TRBV5-1	TRBJ1-1	TGCGCCAGCAGCTTGGCTCCTAACACTGAAGCTTTCTTT	CASSLAPNTEAFF
NA	NA	TRBV20-1	TRBJ2-5	TGCAGTGCTGGACCCCGTGAGACCCAGTACTTC	CSAGPRETQYF
NA	NA	TRBV11-2	TRBJ1-3	TGTGCCAGCAGCTTAGATCGGGGGAAGAGCTCTGGAAACACCATATATTTT	CASSLDRGKSSGNTIYF
TRBD2	NA	TRBV19	TRBJ2-5	TGTGCCAGTAGTTCCCGGGGGGGTCAAGAGACCCAGTACTTC	CASSSRGGQETQYF
TRBD1	NA	TRBV7-3	TRBJ2-2	TGTGCCAGCAGCCCAACAGGGGGCACCGGGGAGCTGTTTTTT	CASSPTGGTGELFF
TRBD1	NA	TRBV5-6	TRBJ1-3	TGTGCCAGCAGGAGGCAGGGGGCCTCTGGAAACACCATATATTTT	CASRRQGASGNTIYF
NA	NA	TRBV7-2	TRBJ1-3	TGTGCCACCCCGACTGACTCTGGAAACACCATATATTTT	CATPTDSGNTIYF
NA	NA	TRBV12-3/TRBV12-4	TRBJ1-3	TGTGCCAGCAGCTTTTTAGGGAACACCATATATTTT	CASSFLGNTIYF
NA	NA	TRBV19	TRBJ1-1	TGTGCCAGTAGTCCGGATCAGGGTTTTGAAGCTTTCTTT	CASSPDQGFEAFF
NA	NA	TRBV19	TRBJ2-5	TGTGCCAGTAGTATAGTGTTACAGCAAGAGACCCAGTACTTC	CASSIVLQQETQYF
NA	NA	TRBV7-2	TRBJ1-2	TGTGCCAGCACCCCCCACCGCGGTACTCAGGTTTTCAATGGCTACACCTTC	CASTPHRGTQVFNGYTF
NA	NA	TRBV3-1/TRBV3-2	TRBJ2-5	TGTGCCAGCAGCGCACCCGGGACTCGTGAGACCCAGTACTTC	CASSAPGTRETQYF
TRBD1	NA	TRBV7-9	TRBJ2-5	TGTGCCAGCAGCCGAGCGACAGGGCCGGCAGAGACCCAGTACTTC	CASSRATGPAETQYF
NA	NA	TRBV7-4	TRBJ1-2	TGTGCCAGCAGCTTAGTGTGGGGCCGCCGCTTCTATGGCTACACCTTC	CASSLVWGRRFYGYTF
NA	NA	TRBV6-5	TRBJ1-2	TGTGCCAGCAGTTACTCGGCTGCGGTATACTATGGCTACACCTTC	CASSYSAAVYYGYTF
NA	NA	TRBV7-2	TRBJ2-1	TGTGCCAGCATATCAATCGTTATCGGGAATGAGCAGTTCTTC	CASISIVIGNEQFF
NA	NA	TRBV19	TRBJ1-1	TGTGCCAGTAGAGACCACATGGGGGCTAGCTTAAGATTGGACACTGAAGCTTTCTTT	CASRDHMGASLRLDTEAFF
NA	NA	TRBV27	TRBJ1-2	TGTGCCAGCAGCTCTGGAGGGACGGTTCTAGGCTACACCTTC	CASSSGGTVLGYTF
TRBD1	NA	TRBV3-1/TRBV3-2	TRBJ2-5	TGTGCCAGCAGCCAAGCCAGAAAAACAGGGGAAGAGACCCAGTACTTC	CASSQARKTGEETQYF
NA	NA	TRBV5-1	TRBJ1-1	TGCGCCAGCAGCTACGGGGCAGCCACTGAAGCTTTCTTT	CASSYGAATEAFF
NA	NA	TRBV3-1/TRBV3-2	TRBJ2-3	TGTGCCAGCAAGAAGGGGGGGACTAGCACAGATACGCAGTATTTT	CASKKGGTSTDTQYF
NA	few	TRBV28	TRBJ2-2	TGTGCCAGCAGTATATACGGGACCGGGGAGCTGTTTTTT	CASSIYGTGELFF
NA	NA	TRBV6-5	TRBJ1-2	TGTGCCAGCAGCGCAAGGGACTTCAAGGATCGCTACACCTTC	CASSARDFKDRYTF
NA	NA	TRBV19	TRBJ1-3	TGTGCCAGTAGTATAGGAACGGGCGGAAACACCATATATTTT	CASSIGTGGNTIYF
NA	NA	TRBV5-1	TRBJ2-3	TGCGCCAGCAGCTTGGCGGGGTGGGGGGGCACAGATACGCAGTATTTT	CASSLAGWGGTDTQYF